The next 15 T cell receptor beta chains were all read from a single sample in a study of beta chain features in type 1 diabetes. The entirety of the isolated RNA underwent reverse transcription, so expressed TCRB transcripts were sequenced. The method was immunoSEQ multiplex PCR; TCRdb's version includes in-frame clones alone and lacks a portion of them. The sample holds 300,000 to 450,000 clones, around 20% seen once. The sequenced sample consisted of naive CD4+ T cells from blood. Receptors were obtained from a young woman in good health.

This clone was seen only a few times. The chain employs TRBV6-5 and TRBJ1-1; perhaps TRBD1 as D (6 bases). Trimming cost V 6 bases and J 11 bases, with 13 bases left between them. The CDR3 loop spans 11 amino acids. Germline CDR1 is MNHEY and CDR2 is SVGAGI. CDR3 amino acids: CASRSGTRAFF. CDR3 coding DNA: TGTGCCAGCAGATCCGGGACAAGGGCTTTCTTT.

The rearrangement links TRBV6-5 to TRBJ2-7; the D gene is possibly TRBD1 (6 bases). Trimming stripped 6 bases from V and 5 bases from J, with 17 bases between. The CDR3 contains 14 residues. Germline V gene data show CDR1 as MNHEY and CDR2 as SVGAGI. CDR3 amino acids: CASSRTGFGDEQYF. CDR3 nucleotide sequence: TGTGCCAGCAGCCGCACAGGGTTCGGGGACGAGCAGTACTTC.

This clone was found a few times. V is TRBV20-1 and J is TRBJ1-2; D not certain. The CDR3 contains 11 residues. The V end lost 7 bases, the J end lost 0 bases, and 6 bases lay between the germline ends. Per the germline V gene, CDR1 is DFQATT and CDR2 is SNEGSKA (reference sequence). CDR3 residues: CSVNANYGYTF. DNA of the CDR3: TGCAGTGTAAATGCTAACTATGGCTACACCTTC.

This clone was counted a few times. The genes are TRBV2 and TRBJ1-1; no clear D gene. This CDR3 is built from 13 residues. The germline V gene has CDR1 SNHLY and CDR2 FYNNEI. V was pared by 6 bases and J by 5 bases, with 13 bases between. This CDR3 reads CASSRSGETEAFF. In DNA, the CDR3 is TGTGCCAGCAGCCGCTCCGGGGAGACTGAAGCTTTCTTT.

This clone was counted only a few times. V gene TRBV7-3 combines with J gene TRBJ2-5, with a weak D call TRBD2 (5 bases). In germline, CDR1 is SGHTA, CDR2 FQGTGA. This CDR3 has 14 amino acids. V was cut by 4 bases and J by 4 bases, with 13 bases left in between. The CDR3 spells CASSSGPRGETQYF. The CDR3 DNA sequence: TGTGCCAGCAGCTCCGGACCCCGGGGAGAGACCCAGTACTTC.

The chain has TRBV5-1 and TRBJ2-1, with D unclear. Deletions cut 5 bases from V and 5 bases from J, with 11 bases between. Germline loops: CDR1 SGHRS, CDR2 YFSETQ. CDR3 length equals 13 residues. In nucleotides, the CDR3 is TGCGCCAGCAGTCGGCCGGGTAACAATGAGCAGTTCTTC. This codes for CASSRPGNNEQFF.

The genes are TRBV7-9 and TRBJ2-4, with D perhaps TRBD1 (6 bases). V shed 6 bases and J shed 3 bases, with 9 bases lying between them. The CDR3 has 13 amino acids. The germline gives CDR1 SEHNR, CDR2 FQNEAQ (reference sequence). The CDR3 DNA reads as TGTGCCAGCAGTTTGGACAGCAAAAACATTCAGTACTTC. It codes for CASSLDSKNIQYF.

V usage is TRBV4-1 and J usage is TRBJ2-1; 8 bases line up with TRBD2. The CDR3 is made up of 18 amino acids. V lost 4 bases, J lost 4 bases, and 15 bases stayed unmatched. CDR1 and CDR2 (germline): MGHRA, YSYEKL. CDR3 amino acids: CASSPRRDAGGLYNEQFF. The CDR3 bases are TGCGCCAGCAGCCCGCGGAGGGACGCGGGAGGTTTATACAATGAGCAGTTCTTC.

This clone showed up just a few times. The chain couples TRBV15 to TRBJ2-2, with D unresolved. Germline V lookup: CDR1 LNHNV, CDR2 YYDKDF (reference sequence). CDR3 length: 14 residues. Trimming removed 5 bases from V and 1 base from J, with 8 bases in between. As DNA, the CDR3 is TGTGCCACCAGCGATGAGGTGAACACCGGGGAGCTGTTTTTT. Protein product: CATSDEVNTGELFF.

The V and J genes are TRBV7-2 and TRBJ1-2; 8 nucleotides agree with TRBD1. The trim removed 5 bases at V and 2 bases at J, leaving 7 bases unmatched. The CDR3 spans 15 residues. Germline V gene lookup returns CDR1 SGHTA and CDR2 FQGNSA. This CDR3 is CASSLDRGVNYGYTF. The CDR3 region has the DNA TGTGCCAGCAGCCTTGACAGGGGCGTCAACTATGGCTACACCTTC. Supplemented by reference TRBV7-2 and TRBJ1-2, the full variable domain reads GAGVSQSPSNKVTEKGKDVELRCDPISGHTALYWYRQSLGQGLEFLIYFQGNSAPDKSGLPSDRFSAERTGGSVSTLTIQRTQQEDSAVYLCASSLDRGVNYGYTFGSGTRLTVV.

The rearrangement joins TRBV10-3 to TRBJ2-3, with 14 bases that match TRBD2. CDR3 size: 15 residues. With V trimmed by 6 bases and J by 6 bases, 5 bases remained unmatched. Germline V gene sequence: CDR1 ENHRY, CDR2 SYGVKD. CDR3 nucleotide sequence: TGTGCCATCAGCCAGACTAGCGGGGGGGCGGATACGCAGTATTTT. This encodes CAISQTSGGADTQYF.

This clone appeared a few times. The CDR3 reads CASSDGLKTGAPSGANVLTF. CDR3 in DNA: TGTGCCAGCAGCGACGGACTTAAGACAGGGGCTCCTTCTGGGGCCAACGTCCTGACTTTC. The chain recombines TRBV9 with TRBJ2-6; 8 bases are a match to TRBD1. Germline trimming cut 3 bases from V and 1 base from J; bases unmatched to any gene: 15. There are 20 residues in the CDR3. Germline assignment: CDR1 SGDLS and CDR2 YYNGEE.

The V call is TRBV7-9, the J call TRBJ2-1, with D possibly being TRBD2 (7 bases). Trimming cost V 8 bases and J 0 bases, with 23 bases left between them. This CDR3 region has 18 residues. Germline CDR1 reads SEHNR; CDR2 reads FQNEAQ (reference sequence). The CDR3 is CASPPGRGPFTSYNEQFF. The CDR3 DNA sequence: TGTGCCAGCCCTCCTGGGCGGGGGCCCTTCACCTCCTACAATGAGCAGTTCTTC.

V usage is TRBV5-4 and J usage is TRBJ2-7; 10 bases are a match to TRBD1. The CDR3 contains 15 residues. Trimming took 3 bases from V and 5 from J; bases not matched to a gene: 8. Germline V gene lookup returns CDR1 SGHNT and CDR2 YYREEE (reference sequence). The CDR3, as DNA: TGTGCCAGCAGCTCGCCGGGACAGGGGAACCACGAGCAGTACTTC. Its translation is CASSSPGQGNHEQYF. The full variable domain, in which reference TRBV5-4 and TRBJ2-7 provide the parts outside the CDR3, is ETGVTQSPTHLIKTRGQQVTLRCSSQSGHNTVSWYQQALGQGPQFIFQYYREEENGRGNFPPRFSGLQFPNYSSELNVNALELDDSALYLCASSSPGQGNHEQYFGPGTRLTVT.

This clone was picked up a small number of times. One end of the junction fails to match germline, which may point to a read error. The chain employs TRBV7-7 and TRBJ2-3, with D perhaps TRBD2 (6 bases). Germline CDR1 is SSHAT and CDR2 is FNYEAQ (reference sequence). CDR3 length equals 13 residues. Written as DNA, the CDR3 is TGTGCTAGCAGCCGCGGGAACACAGATACGCAGTATTTT. Its translation: CASSRGNTDTQYF. The full variable domain, rest sourced from reference TRBV7-7 and TRBJ2-3, is GAGVSQSPRYKVTKRGQDVTLRCDPISSHATLYWYQQALGQGPEFLTYFNYEAQPDKSGLPSDRFSAERPEGSISTLTIQRTEQRDSAMYRCASSRGNTDTQYFGPGTRLTVL.